This entry concerns a single T cell receptor (beta chain). Its antigen is as yet unknown. The sample belongs to a study of CD8+ T cells in alopecia areata. Overall study results and limits: TCR sharing across patients was less clear than in mice, possibly HLA-related.

RNA extraction was followed by reverse transcription into cDNA, which acted as the sequencing template. Assay: immunoSEQ multiplex PCR; the TCRdb copy retains only in-frame clones and omits some. The sample contains some 150,000 clones, about 60% of which appear only once. The study team obtained lesional scalp punch biopsies and peripheral blood from alopecia areata patients. V lost 4 bases to trimming and J lost 5 bases, with 11 bases between them. Per the germline V gene, CDR1 is SGHRS and CDR2 is YFSETQ. This CDR3 spans 13 amino acids. The chain joins TRBV5-1 to TRBJ2-3; D unclear. Sequenced material: CD4+ T cells sorted from blood, taken at week 0. This TCR came from a human donor with alopecia areata. The CDR3 DNA sequence: TGCGCCAGCAGCAGAGGACGCGAAGATACGCAGTATTTT. This translates into CASSRGREDTQYF.